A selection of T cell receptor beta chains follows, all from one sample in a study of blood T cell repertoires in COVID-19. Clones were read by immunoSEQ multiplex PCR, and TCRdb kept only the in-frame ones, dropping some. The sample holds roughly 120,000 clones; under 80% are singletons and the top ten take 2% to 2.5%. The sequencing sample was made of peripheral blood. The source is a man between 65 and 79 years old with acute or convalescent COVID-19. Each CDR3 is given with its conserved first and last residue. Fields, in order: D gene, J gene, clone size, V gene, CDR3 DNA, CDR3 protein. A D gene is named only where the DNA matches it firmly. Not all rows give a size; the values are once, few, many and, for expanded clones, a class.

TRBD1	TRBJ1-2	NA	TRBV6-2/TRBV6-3	TGTGCCAGCAGTCCCTACAGGGGCGACTATGGCTACACCTTC	CASSPYRGDYGYTF
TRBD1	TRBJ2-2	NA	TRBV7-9	TGTGCCAGCAGCTTAGCCGGGACAGAGAACACCGGGGAGCTGTTTTTT	CASSLAGTENTGELFF
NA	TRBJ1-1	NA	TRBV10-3	TGTGCCATCAATGGCCGCGGGAAGAACACTGAAGCTTTCTTT	CAINGRGKNTEAFF
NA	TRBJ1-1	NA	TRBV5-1	TGCGCCAGCAGCTCCGGGGCTCGGGCAGGGAGGGTCGAAGCTTTCTTT	CASSSGARAGRVEAFF
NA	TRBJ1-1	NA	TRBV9	TGTGCCAGCAGCCTTCATCCGGGGGCTGAAGCTTTCTTT	CASSLHPGAEAFF
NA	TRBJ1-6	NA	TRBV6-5	TGTGCCAGCAGTCTACAGGGAAGGAATTCACCCCTCCACTTT	CASSLQGRNSPLHF
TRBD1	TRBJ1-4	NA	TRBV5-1	TGCGCCAGCAGCTTCGCTGACAGGGGTAGGAATGAAAAACTGTTTTTT	CASSFADRGRNEKLFF
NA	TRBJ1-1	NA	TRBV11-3	TGTGCCAGCAGCCTAGGTCCCACGGACACTGAAGCTTTCTTT	CASSLGPTDTEAFF
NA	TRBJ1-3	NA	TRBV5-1	TGCGCCAGCACCATGGGGGGCTCTGGAAACACCATATATTTT	CASTMGGSGNTIYF
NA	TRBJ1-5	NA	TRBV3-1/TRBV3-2	TGTGCCAGCAGCCAGGATGCAGGGGCGAGCAATCAGCCCCAGCATTTT	CASSQDAGASNQPQHF
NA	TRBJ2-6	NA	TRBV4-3	TGCGCCAGCAGCCATGCTGCGGGCCGCTTCTCTGGGGCCAACGTCCTGACTTTC	CASSHAAGRFSGANVLTF
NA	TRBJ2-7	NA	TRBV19	TGTGCCAGTCGGGGATCTCCCTACGAGCAGTACTTC	CASRGSPYEQYF
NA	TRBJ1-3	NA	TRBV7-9	TGTGCCAGCAGGGGGGGTATACCCGTCTCTGGAAACACCATATATTTT	CASRGGIPVSGNTIYF
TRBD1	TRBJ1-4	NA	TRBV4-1	TGCGCCCGCAGCCGCCCCAGGGGGCGAGGGGGTGAAAAACTGTTTTTT	CARSRPRGRGGEKLFF
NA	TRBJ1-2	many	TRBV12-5	TGTGCTAGTGGTTATCGTCCGGACAGCCCCTATGGCTACACCTTC	CASGYRPDSPYGYTF
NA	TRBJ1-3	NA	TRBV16	TGTGCCAGCAGCCGAGGCCTCTCTGGAAACACCATATATTTT	CASSRGLSGNTIYF
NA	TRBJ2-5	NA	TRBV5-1	TGCGCCAGCAGCGTTCTTAGCAGGGCGGAGACCCAGTACTTC	CASSVLSRAETQYF
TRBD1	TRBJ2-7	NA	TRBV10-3	TGTGCCACTACTTGGGACAGGGAGGCCTACGAGCAGTACTTC	CATTWDREAYEQYF
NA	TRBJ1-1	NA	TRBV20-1	TGCAGTGCTCTGCGACAGTGGGAAGCTTTCTTT	CSALRQWEAFF
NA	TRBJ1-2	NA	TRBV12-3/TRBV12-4	TGTGCCAGCAGCTCGGACAGAGACTATGGCTACACCTTC	CASSSDRDYGYTF
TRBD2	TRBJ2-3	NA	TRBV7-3	TGTGCCAGCAGGCCTCGGGGGGGCGTGGATACGCAGTATTTT	CASRPRGGVDTQYF
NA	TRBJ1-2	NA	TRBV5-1	TGCGCCAGCAGCCAATACCCTGACAGCCCTTCGGGTGGCTACACCTTC	CASSQYPDSPSGGYTF
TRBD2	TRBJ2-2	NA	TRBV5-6	TGTGCCAGCAGCGGGGCGCGGACTAGGAACACCGGGGAGCTGTTTTTT	CASSGARTRNTGELFF
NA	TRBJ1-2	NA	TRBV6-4	TGTGCCAGCAGTGAAGGAGGTTATGGCTACACCTTC	CASSEGGYGYTF
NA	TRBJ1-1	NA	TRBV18	TGTGCCAGCTCCCGTGGGGACAAGAGGAACACTGAAGCTTTCTTT	CASSRGDKRNTEAFF
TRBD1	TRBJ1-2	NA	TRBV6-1	TGTGCCAGCAGTGAGGCCCAACAGGGGTACTATGGCTACACCTTC	CASSEAQQGYYGYTF
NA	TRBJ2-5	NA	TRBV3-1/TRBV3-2	TGTGCCAGCAGCCAAGATTTTCGAGAGACCCAGTACTTC	CASSQDFRETQYF
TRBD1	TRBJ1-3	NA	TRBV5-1	TGCGCCAGCAGCCTCTTAGGACAGGGTGGAAACACCATATATTTT	CASSLLGQGGNTIYF
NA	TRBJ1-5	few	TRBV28	TGTGCCAGCAGCCCGGGAAACTATTACAATCAGCCCCAGCATTTT	CASSPGNYYNQPQHF
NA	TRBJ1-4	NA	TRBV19	TGTGCCAGTAGTGGAGCGGGTCGGGTTGAAAAACTGTTTTTT	CASSGAGRVEKLFF
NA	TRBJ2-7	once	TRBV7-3	TGTGCCAGCAGCCCAGACAGGCGGGCCGGGCAGTACTTC	CASSPDRRAGQYF
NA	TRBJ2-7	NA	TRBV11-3	TGTGCCAGCAGCGTACGTTACGGTTCCTACGAGCAGTACTTC	CASSVRYGSYEQYF
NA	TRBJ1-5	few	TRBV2	TGTGCCAGCAGTGAAGCATCGGGGTATCAGCCCCAGCATTTT	CASSEASGYQPQHF
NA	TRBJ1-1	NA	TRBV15	TGTGCCACCAGCAGGAATAACAGGGCTGAAGCTTTCTTT	CATSRNNRAEAFF
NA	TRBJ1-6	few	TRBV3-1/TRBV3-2	TGTGCCAGCAGCCAACCTTACAGGGACTCACCCCTCCACTTT	CASSQPYRDSPLHF
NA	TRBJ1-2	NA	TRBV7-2	TGTGCCAGCAGCCCGAACCGGGACTATGGCTACACCTTC	CASSPNRDYGYTF
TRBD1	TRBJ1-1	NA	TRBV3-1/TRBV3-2	TGTGCCAGCAGCGACCGACAGGGCAACACTGAAGCTTTCTTT	CASSDRQGNTEAFF
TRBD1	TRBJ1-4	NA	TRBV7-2	TGTGCCAGCAGCGAGGGGGCCGGGGGATTAAAACTGTTTTTT	CASSEGAGGLKLFF
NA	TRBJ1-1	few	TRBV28	TGTGCCAGCAGTTTAAGTGATCTGCTAATGAACACTGAAGCTTTCTTT	CASSLSDLLMNTEAFF
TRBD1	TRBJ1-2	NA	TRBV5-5	TGTGCCAGCAGCTTACAGGGGGCTAACTATGGCTACACCTTC	CASSLQGANYGYTF
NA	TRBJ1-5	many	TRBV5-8	TGTGCCAGCAGCTTGGGAGGGTGGAACAATCAGCCCCAGCATTTT	CASSLGGWNNQPQHF
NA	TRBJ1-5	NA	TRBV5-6	TGTGCCAGCAGTTTACAGGGTTACAATCAGCCCCAGCATTTT	CASSLQGYNQPQHF
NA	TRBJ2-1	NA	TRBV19	TGTGCCAGTAGTATAGATGAATTGGCCTTACGAAATGAGCAGTTCTTC	CASSIDELALRNEQFF
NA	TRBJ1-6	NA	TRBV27	TGTGCCAGCAGTTTAAAGGGGTTTAATTCACCCCTCCACTTT	CASSLKGFNSPLHF
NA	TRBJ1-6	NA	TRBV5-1	TGCGCCAGCAGCTTGTACCCCGGGGGGGGCCTAGCGACCTATAATTCACCCCTCCACTTT	CASSLYPGGGLATYNSPLHF
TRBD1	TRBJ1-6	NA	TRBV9	TGTGCCAGCAACCAGGGGGTCTATAATTCACCCCTCCACTTT	CASNQGVYNSPLHF
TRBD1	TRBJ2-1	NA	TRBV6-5	TGTGCCAGCAGTTACTCGGACAGGGAACCCTACAATGAGCAGTTCTTC	CASSYSDREPYNEQFF
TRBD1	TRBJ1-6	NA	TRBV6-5	TGTGCCAGCGACAGGGGCGCGGGGAATTCACCCCTCCACTTT	CASDRGAGNSPLHF